The next 22 T cell receptor beta chains were all read from a single sample in a study of blood T cells in healthy people across ages. PCR was performed a second time for about 6 to 12 cycles using a sample-barcoded 5' primer and a J-beta primer mix. Using its own MiXCR run on the 5' RACE reads, TCRdb lists one record per CDR3 protein. The table records 800,000 to 950,000 distinct CDR3 sequences, about 44% of them present only once. The sequencing sample was made of blood. The receptor source for this set is a man aged 25-45 years in good health.

This clonotype was seen just once. CDR3 DNA: TGTGCCAGCAGCGTAGAAGGGACGCGAGGCACAGATACGCAGTATTTT. It is translated as CASSVEGTRGTDTQYF. V and J are TRBV9 and TRBJ2-3; perhaps D is TRBD1 or TRBD2 (5 bases each). The CDR3 sequence is 16 residues long. Looked up from germline, CDR1 is SGDLS and CDR2 is YYNGEE. V was shortened by 0 bases and J by 1 base, with 12 bases between the two germline ends. Full variable domain (rest looked up from reference TRBV9 and TRBJ2-3): DSGVTQTPKHLITATGQRVTLRCSPRSGDLSVYWYQQSLDQGLQFLIQYYNGEERAKGNILERFSAQQFPDLHSELNLSSLELGDSALYFCASSVEGTRGTDTQYFGPGTRLTVL.

This chain uses TRBV6-1 with TRBJ2-7, with a possible D match to TRBD2 (6 bases). Germline V CDR1 and CDR2: MNHNS, SASEGT. Between the trimmed V and J ends, which lost 6 bases and 1 base, there was a span of 13 bases. The CDR3 consists of 14 residues. CDR3 coding DNA: TGTGCCAGCAGCACCAGACTAGGTTCCTACGAGCAGTACTTC. Residues: CASSTRLGSYEQYF.

This sequence joins TRBV29-1 and TRBJ2-7; perhaps D is TRBD1 or TRBD2 (5 bases each). This CDR3 spans 14 amino acids. CDR1 SQVTM and CDR2 ANQGSEA come from the germline V gene. V was shortened by 6 bases and J by 0 bases, with 15 bases between the two germline ends. CDR3 sequence reads: CSVRRDGISYEQYF. The CDR3 DNA follows: TGCAGCGTCCGCCGGGACGGTATCTCCTACGAGCAGTACTTC.

This clonotype was counted at least ten times. The gene calls are TRBV11-2 and TRBJ2-7; D not resolved. The CDR3 spans 14 residues. Germline assignment: CDR1 SGHAT and CDR2 FQNNGV. Trimming took 3 bases from V and 5 from J, leaving 14 bases between them. The CDR3 sequence is CASSLTLGRDEQYF. The CDR3 bases are TGTGCCAGCAGCTTGACCCTCGGAAGAGACGAGCAGTACTTC.

This chain connects TRBV29-1 to TRBJ2-3, with 10 bases fitting TRBD1. The germline CDR1 and CDR2 sequences are SQVTM and ANQGSEA. The CDR3 consists of 15 residues. V lost 3 bases, J lost 1 base, and 4 bases stayed unmatched. The CDR3 nucleotides are TGCAGCGTTGAGGGGGACAGGGGTCGCACAGATACGCAGTATTTT. Encoded protein: CSVEGDRGRTDTQYF.

The V call is TRBV12-3 or TRBV12-4, the J call TRBJ1-2; TRBD1 agrees at 9 bases. J was trimmed by 10 bases and V by 6 bases; bases with no gene match: 12. The CDR3 contains 14 residues. The CDR3 DNA follows: TGTGCCAGCAGGTCGGCCGGGACAGGGACTGACTACACCTTC. Amino acid sequence: CASRSAGTGTDYTF.

The rearrangement uses TRBV7-8 and TRBJ1-2; D uncertain. The V end was cut by 2 bases, the J end by 2 bases, with 12 bases between. This CDR3 is built from 15 residues. Germline V gene sequence: CDR1 SGHVS, CDR2 FQNEAQ. The CDR3 reads CASSLSQQRNYGYTF. In nucleotides, the CDR3 is TGTGCCAGCAGCTTAAGTCAGCAGCGGAACTATGGCTACACCTTC.

The genes are TRBV10-3 and TRBJ2-1; a possible D gene is TRBD2 (5 bases). The CDR3 runs 13 residues. Germline values: CDR1 ENHRY, CDR2 SYGVKD. The V gene lost 4 bases and the J gene lost 6 bases, with 10 bases spanning the gap. CDR3 protein: CAISVVAGNEQFF. CDR3 nucleotides: TGTGCCATCAGTGTCGTGGCGGGCAATGAGCAGTTCTTC.

This clonotype came up a few times. The rearrangement uses TRBV28 and TRBJ2-1, with D perhaps matching TRBD1 (6 bases). CDR1 MDHEN and CDR2 SYDVKM come from the germline V gene. V shed 10 bases and J shed 0 bases, with 10 bases lying between them. The CDR3 contains 13 residues. CDR3 amino acids: CATQDSSYNEQFF. DNA for the CDR3: TGTGCCACTCAGGACAGCTCCTACAATGAGCAGTTCTTC. Looking up the rest from reference TRBV28 and TRBJ2-1 gives the full variable domain: DVKVTQSSRYLVKRTGEKVFLECVQDMDHENMFWYRQDPGLGLRLIYFSYDVKMKEKGDIPEGYSVSREKKERFSLILESASTNQTSMYLCATQDSSYNEQFFGPGTRLTVL.

The V call is TRBV7-2, the J call TRBJ1-2; a weak D match, TRBD1 (5 bases). This CDR3 is built from 15 residues. The germline V gene has CDR1 SGHTA and CDR2 FQGNSA. The V end was cut by 1 base, the J end by 4 bases, with 13 bases between. The CDR3 here is CASSLERSRGYGYTF. DNA for the CDR3: TGTGCCAGCAGCTTAGAAAGATCAAGGGGCTATGGCTACACCTTC.

This clonotype was seen only a few times. CDR3 nucleotides: TGTGCCACCAGTGATACGTGGGCCGGGACCCAGTACTTC. Residues: CATSDTWAGTQYF. This sequence joins TRBV24-1 and TRBJ2-5; the D is unclear. Germline values: CDR1 KGHDR, CDR2 SFDVKD. The V end was cut by 3 bases, the J end by 7 bases, with 11 bases between. This CDR3 comprises 13 residues.

In this sample, this clonotype turned up a few times. This may stem from a read error, because a much larger clone lies one nucleotide away. This sequence joins TRBV11-2 and TRBJ2-1; no firm D call. Germline CDR1 is SGHAT and CDR2 is FQNNGV. The V and J ends lost 4 bases and 5 bases respectively, with 15 bases between them. The CDR3 contains 15 residues. The CDR3 nucleotides are TGTGCCAGCAGCTCGTCTGGTCTTGGCGACAATGAGCAGTTCTTC. As protein: CASSSSGLGDNEQFF.

As regards this clonotype: Mismatch with germline at one junction end may stem from a read error. The genes are TRBV27 and TRBJ2-7; tentative D call: TRBD1 (5 bases). The end of the DNA aligns better with TRBJ2-5, so the J call may be wrong. This CDR3 has 14 residues. Germline V gene sequence: CDR1 MNHEY, CDR2 SMNVEV (reference sequence). The CDR3 is CTSSLQGSLKTQYF. CDR3 DNA: TGTACCAGCAGTTTGCAGGGTTCTTTGAAGACCCAGTACTTC.

The chain recombines TRBV5-1 with TRBJ2-7, with 11 positions matching TRBD2. V was clipped by 4 bases and J by 0 bases; unmatched bases: 3. In germline, CDR1 is SGHRS, CDR2 YFSETQ. The CDR3 extends over 15 amino acids. CDR3: CASSTSGGSSYEQYF. CDR3 nucleotides: TGCGCCAGCAGCACTAGCGGGGGTAGCTCCTACGAGCAGTACTTC. The full variable domain, in which reference TRBV5-1 and TRBJ2-7 provide the parts outside the CDR3, is KAGVTQTPRYLIKTRGQQVTLSCSPISGHRSVSWYQQTPGQGLQFLFEYFSETQRNKGNFPGRFSGRQFSNSRSEMNVSTLELGDSALYLCASSTSGGSSYEQYFGPGTRLTVT.

This chain connects TRBV29-1 to TRBJ2-3; 10 nucleotides line up with TRBD2. Trimming cost V 6 bases and J 1 base; bases outside gene matches: 7. The CDR3 is made up of 15 amino acids. Germline V gives CDR1 SQVTM, CDR2 ANQGSEA. As DNA, the CDR3 is TGCAGCGTGGACCGAGGACTAGCGGGCACAGATACGCAGTATTTT. Amino acids: CSVDRGLAGTDTQYF.

The chain recombines TRBV5-6 with TRBJ2-1; D remains unclear. V dropped 2 bases and J dropped 4 bases, with 7 bases sitting between them. The CDR3 is 13 amino acids. Germline values: CDR1 SGHDT, CDR2 YYEEEE. The CDR3 DNA sequence: TGTGCCAGCAGCTTTGCCGCATACAATGAGCAGTTCTTC. It is translated as CASSFAAYNEQFF.

The chain is built from TRBV20-1 and TRBJ2-4; no firm D call. The J call could be wrong; TRBJ2-7 is a better fit for the DNA end. In germline, CDR1 is DFQATT, CDR2 SNEGSKA (reference sequence). CDR3 length equals 12 residues. CDR3 in DNA: TGCAGTGCCACCCAGTCAACCTACGAGCAGTACTTC. Translating gives CSATQSTYEQYF.

The chain has TRBV12-3 or TRBV12-4 and TRBJ2-7; no definite D call. The closer fit of TRBJ2-5 to the DNA end suggests the J call may be wrong. The CDR3 loop spans 16 amino acids. CDR3 in amino acids: CASSPRGSRQGETQYF. DNA of the CDR3: TGTGCCAGCAGTCCACGCGGTTCTAGACAAGGAGAGACCCAGTACTTC.

This clonotype was found a few times. The chain joins TRBV20-1 to TRBJ1-5; the D gene is possibly TRBD1 (6 bases). Trimming pared 5 bases from V and 4 bases from J, leaving 12 bases between. This CDR3 is built from 13 residues. The germline gives CDR1 DFQATT, CDR2 SNEGSKA (reference sequence). The CDR3 sequence: CSAHGTPNQPQHF. The CDR3 coding sequence is TGCAGTGCTCACGGGACACCTAATCAGCCCCAGCATTTT.

The rearrangement uses TRBV5-1 and TRBJ2-3, with 9 bases aligning to TRBD1. Germline-derived CDR1 and CDR2 are SGHRS and YFSETQ. The CDR3 loop spans 16 amino acids. With V trimmed by 0 bases and J by 5 bases, 7 bases remained unmatched. The CDR3 DNA follows: TGCGCCAGCAGCTTGGTCTGGACAGGGGACGTAGATACGCAGTATTTT. As protein: CASSLVWTGDVDTQYF. Full variable domain (missing parts from reference TRBV5-1 and TRBJ2-3): KAGVTQTPRYLIKTRGQQVTLSCSPISGHRSVSWYQQTPGQGLQFLFEYFSETQRNKGNFPGRFSGRQFSNSRSEMNVSTLELGDSALYLCASSLVWTGDVDTQYFGPGTRLTVL.

The V and J genes are TRBV29-1 and TRBJ2-1; 7 nucleotides match TRBD1. From germline, CDR1 is SQVTM and CDR2 ANQGSEA. V lost 1 base and J lost 6; bases outside the gene matches: 3. The CDR3 extends over 13 amino acids. Written as DNA, the CDR3 is TGCAGCGTTGAAGGACAGGGTGGCAATGAGCAGTTCTTC. Its protein is CSVEGQGGNEQFF.

The V and J genes are TRBV3-1 and TRBJ2-5; D is undetermined. The CDR3 is made up of 13 amino acids. Germline CDR1 LGHDT, CDR2 YNNKEL (reference sequence). The ends were cut back, 0 bases at V and 2 bases at J, with 4 bases in the middle. The CDR3 loop reads CASSQDLQETQYF. The CDR3 nucleotides are TGTGCCAGCAGCCAAGATCTACAAGAGACCCAGTACTTC.